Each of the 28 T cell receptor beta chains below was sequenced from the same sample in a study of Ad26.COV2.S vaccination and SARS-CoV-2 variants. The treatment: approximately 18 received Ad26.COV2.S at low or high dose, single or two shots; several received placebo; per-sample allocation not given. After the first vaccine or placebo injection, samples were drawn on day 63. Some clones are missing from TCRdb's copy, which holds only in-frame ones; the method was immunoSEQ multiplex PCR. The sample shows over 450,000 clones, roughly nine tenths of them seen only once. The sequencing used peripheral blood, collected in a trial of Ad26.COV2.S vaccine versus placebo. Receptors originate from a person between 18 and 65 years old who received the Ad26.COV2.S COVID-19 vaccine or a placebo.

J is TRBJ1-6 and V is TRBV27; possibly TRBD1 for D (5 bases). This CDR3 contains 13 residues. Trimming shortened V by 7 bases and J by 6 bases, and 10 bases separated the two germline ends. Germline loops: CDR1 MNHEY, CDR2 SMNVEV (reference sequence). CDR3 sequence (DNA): TGTGCCAGCACTCTGGGACCTAATTCACCCCTCCACTTT. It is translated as CASTLGPNSPLHF.

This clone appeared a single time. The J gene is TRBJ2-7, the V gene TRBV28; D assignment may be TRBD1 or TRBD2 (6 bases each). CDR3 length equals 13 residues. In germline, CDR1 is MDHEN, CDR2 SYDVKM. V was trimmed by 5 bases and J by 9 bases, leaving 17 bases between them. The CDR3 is CASSGPERGAQYF. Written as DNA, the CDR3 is TGTGCCAGCAGTGGCCCGGAAAGGGGGGCGCAGTACTTC. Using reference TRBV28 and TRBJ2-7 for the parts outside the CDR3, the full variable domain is DVKVTQSSRYLVKRTGEKVFLECVQDMDHENMFWYRQDPGLGLRLIYFSYDVKMKEKGDIPEGYSVSREKKERFSLILESASTNQTSMYLCASSGPERGAQYFGPGTRLTVT.

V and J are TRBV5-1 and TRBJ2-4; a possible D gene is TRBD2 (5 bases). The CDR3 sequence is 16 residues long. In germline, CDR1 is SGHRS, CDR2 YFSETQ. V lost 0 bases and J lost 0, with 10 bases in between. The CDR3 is CASSLVAGGAKNIQYF. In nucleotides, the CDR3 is TGCGCCAGCAGCTTGGTGGCGGGTGGAGCCAAAAACATTCAGTACTTC.

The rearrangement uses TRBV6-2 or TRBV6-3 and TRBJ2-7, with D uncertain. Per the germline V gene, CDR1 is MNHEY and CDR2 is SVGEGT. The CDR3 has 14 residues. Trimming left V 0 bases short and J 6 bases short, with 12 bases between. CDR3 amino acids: CASSYSNRAREQYF. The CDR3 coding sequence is TGTGCCAGCAGTTACTCGAACCGGGCACGCGAGCAGTACTTC.

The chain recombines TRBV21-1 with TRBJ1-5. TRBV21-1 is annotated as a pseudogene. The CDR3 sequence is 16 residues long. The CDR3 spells CASPLRSDNWSQPQHF. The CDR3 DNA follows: TGTGCCAGCCCCCTTCGTAGTGACAATTGGAGTCAGCCCCAGCATTTT.

The CDR3 sequence is CASSVGGGTTNEKLFF. DNA for the CDR3: TGTGCCAGCAGCGTAGGCGGGGGAACAACTAATGAAAAACTGTTTTTT. The rearrangement joins TRBV9 to TRBJ1-4, with D possibly TRBD1 on 5 matching bases. V was trimmed by 0 bases and J by 0 bases, leaving 9 bases between them. The germline gives CDR1 SGDLS, CDR2 YYNGEE. CDR3 size: 16 residues.

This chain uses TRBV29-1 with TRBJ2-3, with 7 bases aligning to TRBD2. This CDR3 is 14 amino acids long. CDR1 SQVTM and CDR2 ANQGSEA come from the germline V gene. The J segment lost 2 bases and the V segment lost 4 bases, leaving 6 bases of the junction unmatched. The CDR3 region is CSVASGGLTDTQYF. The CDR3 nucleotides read TGCAGCGTTGCGTCGGGAGGACTCACAGATACGCAGTATTTT.

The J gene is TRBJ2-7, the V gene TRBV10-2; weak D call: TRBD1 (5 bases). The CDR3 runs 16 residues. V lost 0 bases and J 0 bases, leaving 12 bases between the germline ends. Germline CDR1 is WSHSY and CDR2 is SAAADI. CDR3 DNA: TGCGCCAGCAGTGAGTCTCCCAGGGCAAGCTCCTACGAGCAGTACTTC. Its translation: CASSESPRASSYEQYF.

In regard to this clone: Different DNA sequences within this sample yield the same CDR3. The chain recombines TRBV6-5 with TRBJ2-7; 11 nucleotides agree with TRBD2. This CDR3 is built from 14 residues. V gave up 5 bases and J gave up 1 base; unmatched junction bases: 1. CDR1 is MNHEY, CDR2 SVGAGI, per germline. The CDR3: CASSRTSGSYEQYF. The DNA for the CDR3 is TGTGCCAGCAGTAGGACTAGCGGGTCCTACGAGCAGTACTTC.

CDR3 residues: CASTRLAPNTGELFF. CDR3 DNA sequence: TGTGCCAGTACCCGACTAGCGCCGAACACCGGGGAGCTGTTTTTT. The chain recombines TRBV19 with TRBJ2-2, with 8 bases aligning to TRBD2. The ends lost 7 bases at V and 0 bases at J; junction bases unmatched: 4. CDR1 LNHDA and CDR2 SQIVND come from the germline V gene (reference sequence). This CDR3 comprises 15 residues.

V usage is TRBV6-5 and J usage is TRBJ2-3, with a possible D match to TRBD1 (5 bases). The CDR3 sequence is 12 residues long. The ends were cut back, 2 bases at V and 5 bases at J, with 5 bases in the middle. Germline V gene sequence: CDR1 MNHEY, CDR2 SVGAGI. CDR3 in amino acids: CASSYTGDTQYF. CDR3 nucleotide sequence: TGTGCCAGCAGTTACACAGGAGATACGCAGTATTTT.

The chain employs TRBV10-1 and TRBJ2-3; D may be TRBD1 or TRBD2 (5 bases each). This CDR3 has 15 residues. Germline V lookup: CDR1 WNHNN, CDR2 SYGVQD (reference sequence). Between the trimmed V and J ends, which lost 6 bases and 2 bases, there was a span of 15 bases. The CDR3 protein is CASSPVAGTTDTQYF. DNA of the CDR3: TGCGCCAGCAGCCCCGTAGCCGGGACCACAGATACGCAGTATTTT.

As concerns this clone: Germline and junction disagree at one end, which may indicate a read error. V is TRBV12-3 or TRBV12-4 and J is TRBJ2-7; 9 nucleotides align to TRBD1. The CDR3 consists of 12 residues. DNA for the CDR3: TGTGCCAGCAGTATAGCTCCGGGACAGGGTATCTTC. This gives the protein CASSIAPGQGIF.

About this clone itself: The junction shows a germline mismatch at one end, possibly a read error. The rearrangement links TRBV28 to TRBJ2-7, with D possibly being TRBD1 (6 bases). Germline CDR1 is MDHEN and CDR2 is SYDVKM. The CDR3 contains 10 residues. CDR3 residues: CASSHRVLVF. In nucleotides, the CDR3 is TGTGCCAGCAGTCACAGGGTGTTGGTGTTC.

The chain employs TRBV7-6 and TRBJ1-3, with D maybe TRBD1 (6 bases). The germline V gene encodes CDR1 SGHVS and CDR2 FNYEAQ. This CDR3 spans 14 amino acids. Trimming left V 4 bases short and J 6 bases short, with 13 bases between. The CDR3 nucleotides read TGTGCCAGCAGCTCCGGGACACTTTCAAACACCATATATTTT. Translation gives CASSSGTLSNTIYF.

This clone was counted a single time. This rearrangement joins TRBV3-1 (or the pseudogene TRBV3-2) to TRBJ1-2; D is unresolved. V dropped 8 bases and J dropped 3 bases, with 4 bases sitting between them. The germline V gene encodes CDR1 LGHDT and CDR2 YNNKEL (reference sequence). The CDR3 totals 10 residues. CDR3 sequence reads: CASGDYGYTF. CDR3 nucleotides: TGTGCCAGCGGGGACTATGGCTACACCTTC.

CDR3 in DNA: TGTGCCACCAGCAGAGGCCGACCACGCACTAGCTACGAGCAGTACTTC. Translated, it gives CATSRGRPRTSYEQYF. The V and J genes are TRBV15 and TRBJ2-7; D is perhaps TRBD2 (5 bases). Germline CDR1 is LNHNV and CDR2 is YYDKDF (reference sequence). V was cut by 1 base and J by 3 bases, with 16 bases left in between. CDR3 length equals 16 residues.

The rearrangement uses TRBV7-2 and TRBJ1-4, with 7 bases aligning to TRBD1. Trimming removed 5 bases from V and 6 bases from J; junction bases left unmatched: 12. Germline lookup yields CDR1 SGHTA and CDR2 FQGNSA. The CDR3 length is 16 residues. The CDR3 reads CASSPSGNQGDEKLFF. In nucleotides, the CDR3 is TGTGCCAGCAGCCCCTCCGGAAATCAGGGGGATGAAAAACTGTTTTTT.

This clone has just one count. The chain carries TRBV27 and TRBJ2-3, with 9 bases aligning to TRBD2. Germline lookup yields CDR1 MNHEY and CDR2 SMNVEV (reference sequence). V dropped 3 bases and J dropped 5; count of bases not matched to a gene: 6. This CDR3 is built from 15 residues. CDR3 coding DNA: TGTGCCAGCAGTTTGCGGACTAGCGTTGGAGATACGCAGTATTTT. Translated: CASSLRTSVGDTQYF.

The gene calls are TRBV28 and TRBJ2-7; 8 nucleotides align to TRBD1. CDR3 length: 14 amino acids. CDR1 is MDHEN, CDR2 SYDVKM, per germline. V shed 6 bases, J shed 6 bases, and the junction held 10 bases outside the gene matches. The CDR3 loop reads CASRSGTGRGEQYF. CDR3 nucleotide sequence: TGTGCCAGCAGGTCTGGGACAGGTCGCGGCGAGCAGTACTTC.

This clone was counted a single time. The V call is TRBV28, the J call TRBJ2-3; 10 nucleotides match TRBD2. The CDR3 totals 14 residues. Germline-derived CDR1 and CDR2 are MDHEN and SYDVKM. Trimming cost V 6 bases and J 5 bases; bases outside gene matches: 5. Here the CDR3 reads CASRSGRALDTQYF. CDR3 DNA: TGTGCCAGCAGAAGCGGGAGGGCCCTAGATACGCAGTATTTT.

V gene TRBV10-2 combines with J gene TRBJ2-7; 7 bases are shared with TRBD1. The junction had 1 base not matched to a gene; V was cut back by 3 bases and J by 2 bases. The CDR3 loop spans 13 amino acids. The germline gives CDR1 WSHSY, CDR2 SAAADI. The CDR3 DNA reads TGCGCCAGCAGTGAAGGGGGCCCCTACGAGCAGTACTTC. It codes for CASSEGGPYEQYF.

CDR3 sequence: CASSRGHQETQYF. CDR3 bases: TGTGCCAGCTCCCGCGGCCACCAAGAGACCCAGTACTTC. The chain links TRBV18 to TRBJ2-5; unclear D gene. The CDR3 extends over 13 amino acids. Germline loops: CDR1 KGHSH, CDR2 LQKENI. Trimming shortened V by 6 bases and J by 0 bases, and 8 bases separated the two germline ends.

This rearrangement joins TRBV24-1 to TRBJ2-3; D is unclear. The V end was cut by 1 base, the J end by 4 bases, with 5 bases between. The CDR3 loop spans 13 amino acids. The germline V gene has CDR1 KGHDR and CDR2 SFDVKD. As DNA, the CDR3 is TGTGCCACCAGTGATTTAGGCCCAGATACGCAGTATTTT. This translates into CATSDLGPDTQYF.

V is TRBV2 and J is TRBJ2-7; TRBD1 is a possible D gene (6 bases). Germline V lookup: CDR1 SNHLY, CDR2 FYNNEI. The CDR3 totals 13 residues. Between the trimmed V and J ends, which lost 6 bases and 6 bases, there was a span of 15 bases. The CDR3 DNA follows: TGTGCCAGCAGAAACACTCCAGGGGCCGAGCAGTACTTC. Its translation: CASRNTPGAEQYF.

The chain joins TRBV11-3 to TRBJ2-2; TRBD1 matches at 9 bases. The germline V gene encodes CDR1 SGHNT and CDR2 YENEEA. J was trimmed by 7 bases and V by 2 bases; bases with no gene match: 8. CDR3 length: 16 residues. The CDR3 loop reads CASSLTAGQGIGELFF. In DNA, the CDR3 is TGTGCCAGCAGCTTAACCGCGGGACAGGGTATCGGGGAGCTGTTTTTT.

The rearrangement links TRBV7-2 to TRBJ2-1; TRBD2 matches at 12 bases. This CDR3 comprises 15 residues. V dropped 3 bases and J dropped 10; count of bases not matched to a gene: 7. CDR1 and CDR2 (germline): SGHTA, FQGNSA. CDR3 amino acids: CASSLLAGGPAEQFF. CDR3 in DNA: TGTGCCAGCAGCTTGCTAGCGGGGGGGCCCGCGGAGCAGTTCTTC. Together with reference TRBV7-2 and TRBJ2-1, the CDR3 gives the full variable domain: GAGVSQSPSNKVTEKGKDVELRCDPISGHTALYWYRQSLGQGLEFLIYFQGNSAPDKSGLPSDRFSAERTGGSVSTLTIQRTQQEDSAVYLCASSLLAGGPAEQFFGPGTRLTVL.

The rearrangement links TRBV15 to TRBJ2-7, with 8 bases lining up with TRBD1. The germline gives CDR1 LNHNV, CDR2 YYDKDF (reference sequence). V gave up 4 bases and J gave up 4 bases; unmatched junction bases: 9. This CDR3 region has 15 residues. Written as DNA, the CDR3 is TGTGCCACCAGCACGCCCGGGACAGGTATTTACGAGCAGTACTTC. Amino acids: CATSTPGTGIYEQYF.